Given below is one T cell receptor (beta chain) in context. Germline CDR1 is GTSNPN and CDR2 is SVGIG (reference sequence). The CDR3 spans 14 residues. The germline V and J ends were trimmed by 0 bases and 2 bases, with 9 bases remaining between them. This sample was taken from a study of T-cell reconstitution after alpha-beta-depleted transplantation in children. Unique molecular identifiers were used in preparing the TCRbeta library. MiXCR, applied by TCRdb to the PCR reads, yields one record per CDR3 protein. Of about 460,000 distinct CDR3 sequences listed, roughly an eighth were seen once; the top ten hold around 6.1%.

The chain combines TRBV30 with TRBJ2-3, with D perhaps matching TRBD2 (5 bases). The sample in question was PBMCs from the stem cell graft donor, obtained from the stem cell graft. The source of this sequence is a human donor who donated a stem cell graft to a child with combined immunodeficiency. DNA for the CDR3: TGTGCCTGGAGTGTACGAGGGTTCACAGATACGCAGTATTTT. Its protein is CAWSVRGFTDTQYF.